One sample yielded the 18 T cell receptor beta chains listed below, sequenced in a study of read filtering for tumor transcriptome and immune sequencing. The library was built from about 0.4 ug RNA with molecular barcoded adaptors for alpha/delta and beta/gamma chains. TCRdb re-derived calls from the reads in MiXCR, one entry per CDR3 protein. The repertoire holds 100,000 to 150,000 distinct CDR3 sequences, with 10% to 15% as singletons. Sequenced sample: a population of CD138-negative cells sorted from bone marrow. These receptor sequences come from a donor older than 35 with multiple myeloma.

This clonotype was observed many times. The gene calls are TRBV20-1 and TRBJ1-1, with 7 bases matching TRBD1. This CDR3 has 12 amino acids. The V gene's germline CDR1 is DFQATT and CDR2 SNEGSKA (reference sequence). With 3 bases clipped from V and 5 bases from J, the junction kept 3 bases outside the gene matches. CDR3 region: CSARRGRTEAFF. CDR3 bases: TGCAGTGCTAGGAGGGGGCGGACTGAAGCTTTCTTT.

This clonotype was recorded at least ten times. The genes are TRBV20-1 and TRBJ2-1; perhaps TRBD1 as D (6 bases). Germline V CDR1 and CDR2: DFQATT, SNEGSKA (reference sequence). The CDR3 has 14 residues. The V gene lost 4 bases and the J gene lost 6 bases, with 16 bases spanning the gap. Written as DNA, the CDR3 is TGCAGTGCTACACAGGGCTTCAGCGGCAATGAGCAGTTCTTC. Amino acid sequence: CSATQGFSGNEQFF.

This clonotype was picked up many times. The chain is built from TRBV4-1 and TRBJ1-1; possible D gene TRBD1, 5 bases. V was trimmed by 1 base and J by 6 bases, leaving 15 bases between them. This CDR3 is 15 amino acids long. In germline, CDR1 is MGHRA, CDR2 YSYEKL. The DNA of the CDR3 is TGCGCCAGCAGCCAAGTCGGGACGGGGGTCCCTGAAGCTTTCTTT. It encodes CASSQVGTGVPEAFF.

CDR3 loop: CASSLVGDLFEQYF. The CDR3 DNA reads as TGTGCCAGCAGCTTAGTTGGGGATCTGTTCGAGCAGTACTTC. The chain uses TRBV7-9 and TRBJ2-7; no firm D call. Per the germline V gene, CDR1 is SEHNR and CDR2 is FQNEAQ (reference sequence). CDR3 length: 14 residues. V was shortened by 1 base and J by 6 bases, with 13 bases between the two germline ends.

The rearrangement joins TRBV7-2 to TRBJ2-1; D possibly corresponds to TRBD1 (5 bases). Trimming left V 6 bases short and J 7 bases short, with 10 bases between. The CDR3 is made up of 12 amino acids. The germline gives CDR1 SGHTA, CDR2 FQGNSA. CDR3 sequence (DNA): TGTGCCAGCAGTAACAGGTTGAATGAGCAGTTCTTC. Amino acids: CASSNRLNEQFF.

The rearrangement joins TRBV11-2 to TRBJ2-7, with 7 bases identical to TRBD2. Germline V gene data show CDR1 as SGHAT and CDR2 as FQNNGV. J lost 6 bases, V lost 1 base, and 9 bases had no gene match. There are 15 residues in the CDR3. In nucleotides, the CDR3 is TGTGCCAGCAGCTTAGTTGGGACTATTCAGTTCGAGCAGTACTTC. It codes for CASSLVGTIQFEQYF.

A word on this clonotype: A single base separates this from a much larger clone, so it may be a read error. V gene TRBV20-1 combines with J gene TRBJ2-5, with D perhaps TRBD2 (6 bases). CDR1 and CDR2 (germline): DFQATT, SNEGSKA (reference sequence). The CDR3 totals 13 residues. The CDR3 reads CSAIGGPQEAQYF. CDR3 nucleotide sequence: TGCAGTGCCATAGGAGGGCCACAAGAGGCCCAGTACTTC.

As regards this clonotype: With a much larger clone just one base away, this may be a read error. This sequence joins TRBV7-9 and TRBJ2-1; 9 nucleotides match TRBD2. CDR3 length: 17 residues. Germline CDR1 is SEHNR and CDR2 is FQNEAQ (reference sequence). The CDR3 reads CASSLVGVAGAYNVQFF. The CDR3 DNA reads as TGTGCCAGCAGCTTAGTCGGAGTAGCGGGAGCCTACAATGTGCAGTTCTTC.

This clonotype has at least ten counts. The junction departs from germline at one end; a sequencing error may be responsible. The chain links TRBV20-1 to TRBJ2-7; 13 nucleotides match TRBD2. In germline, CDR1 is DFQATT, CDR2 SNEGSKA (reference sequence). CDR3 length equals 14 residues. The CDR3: CSARPGLAGDEQYF. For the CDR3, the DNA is TGCAGTGCTAGACCTGGACTAGCGGGAGACGAGCAGTACTTT.

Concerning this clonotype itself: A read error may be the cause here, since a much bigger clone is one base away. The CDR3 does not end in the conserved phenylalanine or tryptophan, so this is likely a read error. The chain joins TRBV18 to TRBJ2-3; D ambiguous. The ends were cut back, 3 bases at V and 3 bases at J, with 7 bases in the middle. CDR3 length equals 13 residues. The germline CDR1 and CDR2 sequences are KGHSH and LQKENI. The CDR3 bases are TGTGCCAGCTCACCCGGCCCAACAGATACGCAGTATTTA. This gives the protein CASSPGPTDTQYL.

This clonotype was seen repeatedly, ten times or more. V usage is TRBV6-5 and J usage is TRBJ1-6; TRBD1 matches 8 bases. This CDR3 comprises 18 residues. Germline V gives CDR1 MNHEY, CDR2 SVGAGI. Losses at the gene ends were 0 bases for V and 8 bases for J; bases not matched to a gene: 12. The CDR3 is CASSYSFPRQGTHSPLHF. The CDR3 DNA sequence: TGTGCCAGCAGTTACTCGTTCCCCAGACAGGGGACCCATTCACCCCTCCACTTT.

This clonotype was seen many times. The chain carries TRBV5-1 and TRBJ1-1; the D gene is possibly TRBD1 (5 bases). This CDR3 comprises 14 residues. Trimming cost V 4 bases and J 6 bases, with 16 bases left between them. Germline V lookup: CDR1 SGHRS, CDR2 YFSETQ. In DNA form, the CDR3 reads TGCGCCAGCAGCCCTCAGGGCATGTCCGCTGAAGCTTTCTTT. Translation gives CASSPQGMSAEAFF. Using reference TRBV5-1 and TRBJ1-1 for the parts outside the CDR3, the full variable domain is KAGVTQTPRYLIKTRGQQVTLSCSPISGHRSVSWYQQTPGQGLQFLFEYFSETQRNKGNFPGRFSGRQFSNSRSEMNVSTLELGDSALYLCASSPQGMSAEAFFGQGTRLTVV.

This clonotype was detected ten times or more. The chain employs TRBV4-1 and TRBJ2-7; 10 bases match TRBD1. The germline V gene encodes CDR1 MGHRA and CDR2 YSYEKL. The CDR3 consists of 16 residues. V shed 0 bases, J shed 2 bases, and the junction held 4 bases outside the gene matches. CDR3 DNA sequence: TGCGCCAGCAGCCAAGAGGTGGACAGGGGGGCCTACGAGCAGTACTTC. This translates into CASSQEVDRGAYEQYF.

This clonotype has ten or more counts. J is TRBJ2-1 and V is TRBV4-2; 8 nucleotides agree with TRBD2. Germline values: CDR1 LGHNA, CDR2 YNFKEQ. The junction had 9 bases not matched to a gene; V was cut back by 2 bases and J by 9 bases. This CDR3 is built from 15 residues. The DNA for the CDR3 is TGTGCCAGCAGCCAACACCGAGCGGGGGAGCTTGAGCAGTTCTTC. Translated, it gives CASSQHRAGELEQFF.

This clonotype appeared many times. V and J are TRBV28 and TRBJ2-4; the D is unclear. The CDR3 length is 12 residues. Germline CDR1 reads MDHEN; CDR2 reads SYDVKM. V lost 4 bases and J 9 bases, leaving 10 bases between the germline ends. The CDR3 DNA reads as TGTGCCAGCAGTTCCCCCGCCCTCATTCAGTACTTC. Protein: CASSSPALIQYF.

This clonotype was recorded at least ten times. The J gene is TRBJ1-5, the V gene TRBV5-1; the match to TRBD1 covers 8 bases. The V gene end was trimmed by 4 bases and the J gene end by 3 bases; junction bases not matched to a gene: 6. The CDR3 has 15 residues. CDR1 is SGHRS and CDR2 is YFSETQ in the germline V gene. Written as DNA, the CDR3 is TGCGCCAGCAGCATGACAGGGGCTAACAATCAGCCCCAGCATTTT. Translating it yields CASSMTGANNQPQHF. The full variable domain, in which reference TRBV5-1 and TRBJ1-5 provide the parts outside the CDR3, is KAGVTQTPRYLIKTRGQQVTLSCSPISGHRSVSWYQQTPGQGLQFLFEYFSETQRNKGNFPGRFSGRQFSNSRSEMNVSTLELGDSALYLCASSMTGANNQPQHFGDGTRLSIL.

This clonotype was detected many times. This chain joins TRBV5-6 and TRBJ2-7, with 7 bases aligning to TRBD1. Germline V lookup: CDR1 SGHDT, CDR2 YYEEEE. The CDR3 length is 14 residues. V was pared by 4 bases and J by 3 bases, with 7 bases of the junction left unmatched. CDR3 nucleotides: TGTGCCAGCAGCCCGACAGGGTACTTCTACGAGCAGTACTTC. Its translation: CASSPTGYFYEQYF.

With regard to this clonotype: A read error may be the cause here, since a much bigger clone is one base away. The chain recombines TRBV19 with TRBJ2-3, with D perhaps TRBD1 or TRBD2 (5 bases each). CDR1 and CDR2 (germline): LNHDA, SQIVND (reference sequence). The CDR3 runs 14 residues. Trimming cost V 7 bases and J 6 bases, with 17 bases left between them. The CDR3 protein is CASTSWDGTDTQYF. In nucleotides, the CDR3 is TGTGCCAGTACCTCCTGGGACGGGACGGATACGCAGTATTTT.